These 32 T cell receptor beta chains share one sample of origin, sequenced in a study of monozygotic twins with inflammatory bowel disease. Reprocessing the 5' RACE reads, TCRdb reports a single entry for every CDR3 protein and omits DNA. This listing includes approximately 400,000 distinct CDR3 sequences. The sequenced sample was blood. These receptors were taken from a human donor with ulcerative colitis or Crohn's disease, or a healthy co-twin of an affected twin (not recorded which).

The genes are TRBV7-6 and TRBJ1-1; TCRdb's D call, TRBD1, is unchecked because there is no DNA. CDR1 and CDR2 from the germline V gene are SGHVS and FNYEAQ. CDR3 length: 13 amino acids. This CDR3 reads CASSPGGTGASFF.

J is TRBJ2-1 and V is TRBV20-1; TCRdb's D call of TRBD2 is untestable without DNA. The CDR3 is made up of 14 amino acids. Looked up from germline, CDR1 is DFQATT and CDR2 is SNEGSKA (reference sequence). The CDR3 protein is CSAKPGLAGREQFF.

This rearrangement joins TRBV10-3 to TRBJ1-1. The CDR3 loop spans 13 amino acids. Germline CDR1 and CDR2: ENHRY and SYGVKD. This CDR3 reads CAISQTVNTEAFF.

The chain couples TRBV7-2 to TRBJ2-3; TCRdb designates TRBD1, a call that cannot be tested without DNA. The CDR3 is 15 amino acids. CDR1 is SGHTA, CDR2 FQGNSA, per germline. CDR3 sequence: CASTRGKAVTDTQYF.

The J gene is TRBJ2-7, the V gene TRBV6-1. The CDR3 totals 14 residues. Per the germline V gene, CDR1 is MNHNS and CDR2 is SASEGT. CDR3 sequence reads: CASSPREPRYEQYF.

The chain is built from TRBV7-2 and TRBJ2-6. This CDR3 comprises 14 residues. Germline CDR1 is SGHTA and CDR2 is FQGNSA. Here the CDR3 reads CASSPALGANVLTF.

This sequence joins TRBV5-1 and TRBJ1-2. Germline lookup yields CDR1 SGHRS and CDR2 YFSETQ. The CDR3 runs 14 residues. This CDR3 reads CASSFQEVNYGYTF. Full variable domain (outside the CDR3, taken from reference TRBV5-1 and TRBJ1-2): KAGVTQTPRYLIKTRGQQVTLSCSPISGHRSVSWYQQTPGQGLQFLFEYFSETQRNKGNFPGRFSGRQFSNSRSEMNVSTLELGDSALYLCASSFQEVNYGYTFGSGTRLTVV.

The chain recombines TRBV20-1 with TRBJ2-1. Germline CDR1 is DFQATT and CDR2 is SNEGSKA (reference sequence). The CDR3 is 14 residues long. CDR3 residues: CSARMTLSYNEQFF.

The rearrangement links TRBV5-5 to TRBJ2-2; TCRdb names TRBD2, which stays unverified in the absence of DNA. The CDR3 totals 17 residues. Germline CDR1 SGHKS, CDR2 YYEKEE (reference sequence). The CDR3 is CASSFGGAGGYTGELFF.

The chain uses TRBV6-1 and TRBJ1-2; there is no DNA to check the TCRdb D call of TRBD1. This CDR3 is 14 amino acids long. CDR1 and CDR2 from the germline V gene are MNHNS and SASEGT. The chain's CDR3 is CASSLNRGGYGYTF.

This chain links TRBV27 with TRBJ2-1. The CDR3 consists of 12 residues. CDR1 MNHEY and CDR2 SMNVEV come from the germline V gene (reference sequence). The chain's CDR3 is CASSFTEDEQFF.

The genes are TRBV7-8 and TRBJ1-4; TCRdb lists TRBD1, though no DNA is available to test this call. This CDR3 region has 16 residues. The germline V gene has CDR1 SGHVS and CDR2 FQNEAQ. The CDR3: CARSSGGHTTNEKLFF.

This chain links TRBV3-1 with TRBJ2-7; there is no DNA to check the TCRdb D call of TRBD2. Germline CDR1 is LGHDT and CDR2 is YNNKEL (reference sequence). This CDR3 is built from 13 residues. Here the CDR3 reads CASSQRVAVEQYF.

This chain joins TRBV18 and TRBJ2-1; TCRdb indicates TRBD2, and absent DNA this call remains unverified. Germline CDR1 is KGHSH and CDR2 is LQKENI. This CDR3 region has 14 residues. CDR3 protein: CASVPGTRTNEQFF.

This sequence joins TRBV5-1 and TRBJ1-1; TCRdb selects TRBD1, and the lack of DNA leaves this call unchecked. The CDR3 contains 15 residues. Per germline, CDR1 SGHRS and CDR2 YFSETQ. CDR3 region: CASSAGATVNTEAFF. Together with reference TRBV5-1 and TRBJ1-1, the CDR3 gives the full variable domain: KAGVTQTPRYLIKTRGQQVTLSCSPISGHRSVSWYQQTPGQGLQFLFEYFSETQRNKGNFPGRFSGRQFSNSRSEMNVSTLELGDSALYLCASSAGATVNTEAFFGQGTRLTVV.

The rearrangement links TRBV7-6 to TRBJ2-7; without DNA, the TCRdb call of TRBD1 cannot be checked. Germline values: CDR1 SGHVS, CDR2 FNYEAQ. This CDR3 comprises 15 residues. The chain's CDR3 is CASSLGWDRSPTLYF.

The chain is built from TRBV6-4 and TRBJ1-1. The CDR3 loop spans 16 amino acids. CDR1 is MRHNA, CDR2 SNTAGT, per germline. The CDR3 protein is CASSDSKRGATTEAFF.

V gene TRBV27 combines with J gene TRBJ1-2; TCRdb's D call, TRBD1, is unchecked because there is no DNA. Germline CDR1 reads MNHEY; CDR2 reads SMNVEV (reference sequence). CDR3 size: 15 residues. The CDR3 reads CASSLGQGWLGGYTF.

J is TRBJ1-1 and V is TRBV7-2. The CDR3 totals 13 residues. In germline, CDR1 is SGHTA, CDR2 FQGNSA. The CDR3 is CASSSPAVTEAFF.

The chain employs TRBV5-1 and TRBJ2-7; the TCRdb D gene call, TRBD2, has no DNA to confirm it. Germline V gene lookup returns CDR1 SGHRS and CDR2 YFSETQ. CDR3 length: 15 residues. CDR3 loop: CDSSSTSGGNYEQYF.

This chain joins TRBV12-3 or TRBV12-4 and TRBJ2-5. This CDR3 has 13 amino acids. CDR3 in amino acids: CASSLGVQETQYF.

This chain connects TRBV28 to TRBJ1-1. This CDR3 region has 15 residues. Germline V CDR1 and CDR2: MDHEN, SYDVKM. The CDR3 reads CASSGGVGRVGEAFF.

The CDR3 region is CATSGSQNLPLHF. The V and J genes are TRBV2 and TRBJ1-6; the TRBD1 assignment by TCRdb is unverifiable without DNA. Germline CDR1 reads SNHLY; CDR2 reads FYNNEI. The CDR3 totals 13 residues.

The chain links TRBV12-3 or TRBV12-4 to TRBJ2-2. The length of the CDR3 is 11 residues. The CDR3 sequence: CASRYTGELFF.

The chain couples TRBV14 to TRBJ1-2; as DNA is missing, the TRBD1 call by TCRdb cannot be tested. The CDR3 is 15 residues long. The germline gives CDR1 SGHDN, CDR2 FVKESK. The CDR3 is CASSLTGTGNYGYTF.

This rearrangement joins TRBV29-1 to TRBJ1-1; TCRdb names TRBD1, which stays unverified in the absence of DNA. CDR1 SQVTM and CDR2 ANQGSEA come from the germline V gene. The CDR3 has 13 residues. Here the CDR3 reads CSAAHRVDTEAFF. Based on the CDR3 plus reference TRBV29-1 and TRBJ1-1, the full variable domain is SAVISQKPSRDICQRGTSLTIQCQVDSQVTMMFWYRQQPGQSLTLIATANQGSEATYESGFVIDKFPISRPNLTFSTLTVSNMSPEDSSIYLCSAAHRVDTEAFFGQGTRLTVV.

The chain's CDR3 is CASSKGEGGNQPQHF. The chain uses TRBV19 and TRBJ1-5; TCRdb's D call of TRBD1 is untestable without DNA. Germline V gene lookup returns CDR1 LNHDA and CDR2 SQIVND (reference sequence). The CDR3 is made up of 15 amino acids. Filled out from reference TRBV19 and TRBJ1-5, the complete variable domain reads DGGITQSPKYLFRKEGQNVTLSCEQNLNHDAMYWYRQDPGQGLRLIYYSQIVNDFQKGDIAEGYSVSREKKESFPLTVTSAQKNPTAFYLCASSKGEGGNQPQHFGDGTRLSIL.

This rearrangement joins TRBV29-1 to TRBJ2-7; TCRdb indicates TRBD2, and absent DNA this call remains unverified. From germline, CDR1 is SQVTM and CDR2 ANQGSEA. CDR3 length equals 11 residues. The CDR3 is CSVDLRDEQYF.

The CDR3 here is CASGGGTITDTQYF. The chain couples TRBV4-1 to TRBJ2-3; TCRdb's D call, TRBD1, is unchecked because there is no DNA. CDR1 is MGHRA, CDR2 YSYEKL, per germline. The CDR3 spans 14 residues.

This chain uses TRBV6-1 with TRBJ1-5. The germline V gene has CDR1 MNHNS and CDR2 SASEGT. This CDR3 is built from 14 residues. The chain's CDR3 is CASSEYGPNQPQHF.

The J gene is TRBJ2-5, the V gene TRBV5-1. CDR1 and CDR2 (germline): SGHRS, YFSETQ. The CDR3 length is 12 residues. The CDR3 sequence is CASSQSDETQYF. The full variable domain, its missing parts supplied by reference TRBV5-1 and TRBJ2-5, is KAGVTQTPRYLIKTRGQQVTLSCSPISGHRSVSWYQQTPGQGLQFLFEYFSETQRNKGNFPGRFSGRQFSNSRSEMNVSTLELGDSALYLCASSQSDETQYFGPGTRLLVL.

The chain links TRBV7-6 to TRBJ2-5; TCRdb's D gene call, TRBD1, goes unchecked for lack of DNA. Germline lookup yields CDR1 SGHVS and CDR2 FNYEAQ. CDR3 size: 15 residues. CDR3 sequence reads: CASSLIAGGRETQYF. Full variable domain (missing parts from reference TRBV7-6 and TRBJ2-5): GAGVSQSPRYKVTKRGQDVALRCDPISGHVSLYWYRQALGQGPEFLTYFNYEAQQDKSGLPNDRFSAERPEGSISTLTIQRTEQRDSAMYRCASSLIAGGRETQYFGPGTRLLVL.